This TCR beta chain was found in a study of T cell responses to AZD1222 COVID-19 vaccine. Measured with immunoSEQ multiplex PCR; TCRdb has only the in-frame clones, and not every one. Found here are more than 150,000 clones, 90% of them singletons; the top ten hold 1.8%. The V end lost 7 bases, the J end lost 4 bases, and 11 bases lay between the germline ends. The CDR3 is made up of 13 amino acids. Per the germline V gene, CDR1 is LNHDA and CDR2 is SQIVND (reference sequence). The rearrangement links TRBV19 to TRBJ1-5; no clear D. This TCR was recovered from an adult in good health. The sequencing here drew on peripheral blood, taken on day 0 of AZD1222 vaccination. CDR3: CASTLSINQPQHF. In nucleotides, the CDR3 is TGTGCCAGTACCCTATCGATTAATCAGCCCCAGCATTTT.